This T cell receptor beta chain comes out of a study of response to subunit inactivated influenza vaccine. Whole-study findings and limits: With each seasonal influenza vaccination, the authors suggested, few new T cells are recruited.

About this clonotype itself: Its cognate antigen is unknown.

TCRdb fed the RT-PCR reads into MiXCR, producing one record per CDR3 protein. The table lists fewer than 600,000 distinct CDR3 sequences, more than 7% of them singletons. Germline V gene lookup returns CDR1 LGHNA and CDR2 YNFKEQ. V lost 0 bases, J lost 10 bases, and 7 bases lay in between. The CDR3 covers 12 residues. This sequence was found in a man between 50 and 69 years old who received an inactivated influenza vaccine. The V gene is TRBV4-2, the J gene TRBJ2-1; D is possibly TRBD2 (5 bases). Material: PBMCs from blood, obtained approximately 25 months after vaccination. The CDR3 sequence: CASSQEPSEQFF. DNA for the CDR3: TGTGCCAGCAGCCAAGAACCTAGCGAGCAGTTCTTC.